Shown below are 15 T cell receptor beta chains from a single sample sequenced in a study of T cells in Graves' hyperthyroidism and ophthalmopathy. Authors of the study amplified TCR beta CDR3 regions from RNA transcripts. HTBI primers drove first-round RT-PCR of the TCR CDR3. MiXCR, run by TCRdb on the multiplex PCR reads, gives a single entry per CDR3 protein. The sample holds more than 350,000 distinct CDR3 sequences, approximately 14% seen once. Source material: blood. The receptors were sampled from a woman aged 55 to 70 with Graves' ophthalmopathy.

Comments on this clonotype: A read error may explain this, as a much larger clone is one base away. J is TRBJ2-2 and V is TRBV7-6, with 11 bases that match TRBD2. The CDR3 has 18 residues. The ends lost 5 bases at V and 6 bases at J; junction bases unmatched: 14. Germline-derived CDR1 and CDR2 are SGHVS and FNYEAQ. The CDR3 region is CASSPRALAGVGAGELFF. The CDR3 nucleotides read TGTGCCAGCAGCCCTAGGGCACTAGCGGGAGTCGGCGCCGGGGAGCTGTTTTTT. The full variable domain, completed using reference TRBV7-6 and TRBJ2-2, is GAGVSQSPRYKVTKRGQDVALRCDPISGHVSLYWYRQALGQGPEFLTYFNYEAQQDKSGLPNDRFSAERPEGSISTLTIQRTEQRDSAMYRCASSPRALAGVGAGELFFGEGSRLTVL.

The V gene is TRBV28, the J gene TRBJ2-7, with 12 bases aligning to TRBD2. The junction had 3 bases not matched to a gene; V was cut back by 4 bases and J by 2 bases. The CDR3 is 15 residues long. Germline assignment: CDR1 MDHEN and CDR2 SYDVKM. The CDR3 coding sequence is TGTGCCAGCAGTTCTAGCGGGAGGGCCCCCTACGAGCAGTACTTC. The encoded protein is CASSSSGRAPYEQYF.

This clonotype was counted ten times or more. The V gene is TRBV7-8, the J gene TRBJ2-2; 11 bases are shared with TRBD2. The germline V gene has CDR1 SGHVS and CDR2 FQNEAQ. Unmatched junction bases numbered 8, after V lost 6 bases and J lost 2 bases. The CDR3 covers 17 residues. The CDR3 nucleotides are TGTGCCAGCAGTCCCTCCACTAGCGGGAGTAACACCGGGGAGCTGTTTTTT. Protein: CASSPSTSGSNTGELFF.

In its sample, this clonotype was seen once. The chain combines TRBV3-1 with TRBJ2-3; 11 positions match TRBD2. Trimming cost V 4 bases and J 1 base; bases outside gene matches: 4. CDR3 length equals 16 residues. Germline CDR1 is LGHDT and CDR2 is YNNKEL (reference sequence). CDR3 nucleotides: TGTGCCAGCAGCCCGCCGGGACTAGCGGGCACAGATACGCAGTATTTT. Residues: CASSPPGLAGTDTQYF.

This clonotype has a single count. A read error is possible here, since a much larger clone lies one base away. The chain has TRBV6-5 and TRBJ2-7; 12 nucleotides line up with TRBD2. The CDR3 is made up of 16 amino acids. Germline V gene data show CDR1 as MNHEY and CDR2 as SVGAGI. CDR3 sequence (DNA): TGTGCCAGCGGTTACCGAACTAGCGGGAGGAGCTACGAGCAGTACTTC. It translates to CASGYRTSGRSYEQYF.

V usage is TRBV7-9 and J usage is TRBJ1-3, with 7 positions matching TRBD1. This CDR3 comprises 12 residues. V trimming: 11 bases; J trimming: 5 bases; junction bases outside the gene matches: 6. CDR1 SEHNR and CDR2 FQNEAQ come from the germline V gene (reference sequence). CDR3 residues: CAGEGARNTIYF. In nucleotides, the CDR3 is TGTGCCGGGGAGGGGGCAAGAAACACCATATATTTT.

This clonotype turned up a few times. A much more abundant neighbour one base away suggests this may be a read error. V and J are TRBV28 and TRBJ2-3; the D gene is possibly TRBD1 (6 bases). This CDR3 region has 15 residues. Germline lookup yields CDR1 MDHEN and CDR2 SYDVKM. The ends were cut back, 7 bases at V and 2 bases at J, with 16 bases in the middle. The CDR3 sequence: CASTVRGPNTDTQYF. CDR3 nucleotide sequence: TGTGCCAGCACCGTCAGGGGTCCTAACACAGATACGCAGTATTTT.

This chain joins TRBV3-1 and TRBJ1-1; D unresolved. The CDR3 has 13 amino acids. Germline V gives CDR1 LGHDT, CDR2 YNNKEL (reference sequence). V lost 0 bases to trimming and J lost 5 bases, with 7 bases between them. The CDR3 reads CASSQDSKTEAFF. CDR3 coding DNA: TGTGCCAGCAGCCAAGACAGTAAGACTGAAGCTTTCTTT.

This clonotype appeared many times. This chain connects TRBV12-3 or TRBV12-4 to TRBJ1-1; D is ambiguous. V was pared by 5 bases and J by 6 bases, with 7 bases between. This CDR3 region has 11 residues. In DNA, the CDR3 is TGTGCCAGCAGTAAAAGTGCTGAAGCTTTCTTT. Translated: CASSKSAEAFF.

This clonotype was found many times. The chain links TRBV12-3 or TRBV12-4 to TRBJ2-1, with D hard to call. Trimming shortened V by 3 bases and J by 9 bases, and 9 bases separated the two germline ends. This CDR3 has 12 amino acids. The CDR3 reads CASSFVEPEQFF. DNA of the CDR3: TGTGCCAGCAGTTTTGTAGAGCCTGAGCAGTTCTTC.

There are many counts of this clonotype. This chain connects TRBV12-3 or TRBV12-4 to TRBJ2-5, with 11 bases that match TRBD1. V was clipped by 7 bases and J by 6 bases; unmatched bases: 10. The length of the CDR3 is 15 residues. This chain's CDR3 is CASTLGTGGGKTQYF. The CDR3 DNA is TGTGCCAGCACCCTAGGGACAGGGGGTGGGAAGACCCAGTACTTC.

This clonotype showed up just a few times. The rearrangement links TRBV5-1 to TRBJ2-5; the D gene is possibly TRBD2 (5 bases). CDR1 and CDR2 (germline): SGHRS, YFSETQ. This CDR3 contains 15 residues. V was shortened by 0 bases and J by 5 bases, with 14 bases between the two germline ends. This CDR3 reads CASSLVLEGDETQYF. In nucleotides, the CDR3 is TGCGCCAGCAGCTTGGTGTTAGAGGGAGATGAGACCCAGTACTTC.

The chain is built from TRBV18 and TRBJ2-7; perhaps D is TRBD1 or TRBD2 (7 bases each). The CDR3 covers 16 residues. Per the germline V gene, CDR1 is KGHSH and CDR2 is LQKENI. Trimming removed 6 bases at V and 2 bases at J, with 20 bases between. CDR3 DNA: TGTGCCAGCTCTCGATCCAGGGGGGGGTCCACCTACGAGCAGTACTTC. It yields the protein CASSRSRGGSTYEQYF. Variable domain in full (rest from reference TRBV18 and TRBJ2-7): NAGVMQNPRHLVRRRGQEARLRCSPMKGHSHVYWYRQLPEEGLKFMVYLQKENIIDESGMPKERFSAEFPKEGPSILRIQQVVRGDSAAYFCASSRSRGGSTYEQYFGPGTRLTVT.

This clonotype showed up just a few times. Its ends do not fully match the called genes, so a read error is possible. V usage is TRBV3-1 and J usage is TRBJ1-3, with 7 bases fitting TRBD1. The CDR3 runs 15 residues. CDR1 is LGHDT and CDR2 is YNNKEL in the germline V gene (reference sequence). CDR3 in DNA: TGTGCCAGCAGCCAACCACAGGGGCTAGGAAACACCACATATTTT. It yields the protein CASSQPQGLGNTTYF. Full variable domain (missing parts from reference TRBV3-1 and TRBJ1-3): DTAVSQTPKYLVTQMGNDKSIKCEQNLGHDTMYWYKQDSKKFLKIMFSYNNKELIINETVPNRFSPKSPDKAHLNLHINSLELGDSAVYFCASSQPQGLGNTTYFGEGSWLTVV.

This clonotype showed up many times. This chain uses TRBV6-1 with TRBJ1-4; weak D call: TRBD1 (5 bases). Trimming took 6 bases from V and 7 from J, leaving 15 bases between them. Germline CDR1 and CDR2: MNHNS and SASEGT. The CDR3 consists of 14 residues. For the CDR3, the DNA is TGTGCCAGCAGACGGACCGGGACGAGTGAAAAACTGTTTTTT. Protein sequence: CASRRTGTSEKLFF.